Listed below are T cell receptor beta chains from one sample, sequenced in a study of identical twins. TCRdb recomputed calls from the 5' RACE reads with MiXCR, one row per CDR3 protein. Here the sample spans 500,000 or so distinct CDR3 sequences, 14% being singletons. These sequences were also reported in another study, on yellow fever vaccine responses in identical twins.

The sample was CD4+ T cells sorted from blood. These receptors came from a woman aged 18 to 35 in good health. The CDR3 runs from the conserved cysteine through the conserved F or W. The order of the fields is clone size, J gene, D gene, V gene, CDR3 protein, CDR3 DNA. The D gene is left open where the match is weak. Clone size is not always given. Where it is, it says once, few, many or a class for expanded clones.

many TRBJ2-7 . TRBV20-1 CSASLGGAGSYEQYF TGCAGTGCTAGCCTTGGCGGGGCGGGATCATACGAGCAGTACTTC
many TRBJ2-7 . TRBV20-1 CSAKPPMGNAYEQYF TGCAGTGCCAAGCCCCCAATGGGGAATGCCTACGAGCAGTACTTC
. TRBJ2-5 TRBD1 TRBV7-9 CASSYVPGQQETQYF TGTGCCAGCAGCTACGTACCGGGACAGCAAGAGACCCAGTACTTC
. TRBJ2-1 . TRBV12-3/TRBV12-4 CASSPGAREQFF TGTGCCAGCAGTCCGGGGGCACGGGAGCAGTTCTTC
few TRBJ2-3 . TRBV7-9 CASSLGSGAGTDTQYF TGTGCCAGCAGCTTAGGATCGGGGGCAGGCACAGATACGCAGTATTTT
. TRBJ1-2 . TRBV14 CASSLLGLDYGYTF TGTGCCAGCAGCCTTCTCGGACTCGACTATGGCTACACCTTC
few TRBJ2-1 . TRBV4-3 CASSQAADVYNEQFF TGCGCCAGCAGCCAAGCGGCCGACGTATACAATGAGCAGTTCTTC
few TRBJ2-7 . TRBV14 CASSLTSRLSEQYF TGTGCCAGCAGCCTCACCTCGCGCCTCTCCGAGCAGTACTTC
few TRBJ2-2 . TRBV5-5 CASSPAGTSNTGELFF TGTGCCAGCAGCCCTGCCGGGACTTCGAACACCGGGGAGCTGTTTTTT
. TRBJ2-7 . TRBV30 CAWSVLGRDYEQYF TGTGCCTGGAGTGTATTGGGAAGAGACTACGAGCAGTACTTC
. TRBJ2-3 TRBD2 TRBV2 CASSEWTSGRRVSTDTQYF TGTGCCAGCAGTGAATGGACTAGCGGGAGGAGGGTGAGCACAGATACGCAGTATTTT
few TRBJ2-7 . TRBV29-1 CSVGQFPYEQYF TGCAGCGTTGGACAGTTCCCCTACGAGCAGTACTTC
. TRBJ2-1 . TRBV6-1 CASSSSGVGRGTRVEQFF TGTGCCAGCAGTAGCTCTGGGGTAGGCAGGGGAACTCGGGTTGAGCAGTTCTTC
many TRBJ2-1 TRBD2 TRBV20-1 CSARDRLAGSSYNEQFF TGCAGTGCTAGAGACCGACTAGCGGGAAGCTCCTACAATGAGCAGTTCTTC
few TRBJ2-2 . TRBV5-1 CASSHGDKKNTGELFF TGCGCCAGCAGCCACGGCGACAAAAAGAACACCGGGGAGCTGTTTTTT
. TRBJ2-7 TRBD2 TRBV6-1 CASSRYPSGASSYEQYF TGTGCCAGCAGTCGCTACCCTAGCGGGGCTAGCTCCTACGAGCAGTACTTC
. TRBJ1-2 . TRBV19 CASSPDYAYGYTF TGTGCCAGTAGTCCGGATTACGCATATGGCTACACCTTC
. TRBJ2-5 TRBD2 TRBV14 CASSRLLADQETQYF TGTGCCAGCAGCCGGCTACTAGCGGACCAAGAGACCCAGTACTTC
few TRBJ2-5 . TRBV21-1 CASSKALSEDVRETQYF TGTGCCAGCAGCAAAGCGCTTTCGGAGGATGTTAGAGAGACCCAGTACTTC
many TRBJ2-7 . TRBV7-9 CASSFLAYEQYF TGTGCCAGCAGCTTTCTAGCGTACGAGCAGTACTTC
few TRBJ2-7 . TRBV6-1 CASSLSGGGAISYEQYF TGTGCCAGCAGTCTCAGCGGAGGCGGGGCAATCTCCTACGAGCAGTACTTC
few TRBJ2-4 . TRBV14 CASSPEGLAKNIQYF TGTGCCAGCAGCCCGGAGGGGTTAGCCAAAAACATTCAGTACTTC
. TRBJ2-2 . TRBV10-3 CAISEIVGSGTGELFF TGTGCCATCAGTGAGATCGTGGGGTCAGGAACCGGGGAGCTGTTTTTT
few TRBJ2-3 TRBD2 TRBV10-3 CAISERGGSTDTQYF TGTGCCATCAGTGAACGGGGGGGGAGCACAGATACGCAGTATTTT
few TRBJ2-7 . TRBV29-1 CSVEGPYEQYF TGCAGCGTCGAGGGTCCCTACGAGCAGTACTTC
. TRBJ2-7 TRBD2 TRBV5-1 CASTPRASGSYEQYF TGCGCCAGCACGCCACGGGCTAGCGGGAGTTACGAGCAGTACTTC
few TRBJ2-5 TRBD2 TRBV6-5 CASSYRSSGGQETQYF TGTGCCAGCAGTTACCGCTCCAGCGGGGGTCAAGAGACCCAGTACTTC
many TRBJ2-1 TRBD1 TRBV20-1 CSAWDSTNNEQFF TGCAGTGCCTGGGACAGTACTAACAATGAGCAGTTCTTC
few TRBJ1-2 . TRBV6-5 CASSYEGRGYTF TGTGCCAGCAGTTACGAGGGCCGGGGCTACACCTTC
few TRBJ2-5 . TRBV18 CASSPPGTTYETQYF TGTGCCAGCTCACCACCGGGGACAACATATGAGACCCAGTACTTC
few TRBJ2-7 . TRBV5-1 CASSLVGVSSYEQYF TGCGCCAGCAGCTTGGTGGGGGTGAGCTCCTACGAGCAGTACTTC
. TRBJ1-6 . TRBV18 CASSPRNPLQFGLGSWSPLHF TGTGCCAGCTCACCTCGAAACCCGCTTCAGTTCGGCCTCGGGAGCTGGTCACCCCTCCACTTT
. TRBJ2-1 TRBD2 TRBV5-6 CASSLSAGGLLAGDDNEQFF TGTGCCAGCAGCTTGTCGGCAGGGGGCCTACTAGCGGGAGATGACAATGAGCAGTTCTTC
. TRBJ2-3 . TRBV7-2 CASSSKKPTVTQYTQYF TGTGCCAGCAGCTCCAAAAAACCGACTGTAACACAATATACGCAGTATTTT
few TRBJ2-3 TRBD2 TRBV7-3 CASSTPGGTQYF TGTGCCAGCAGCACTCCGGGAGGTACGCAGTATTTT
. TRBJ2-7 TRBD1 TRBV15 CATSRTTGTGNEQYF TGTGCCACCAGCAGAACAACCGGGACAGGGAACGAGCAGTACTTC
many TRBJ2-7 TRBD1 TRBV12-3/TRBV12-4 CASSLTGQAYEQYF TGTGCCAGCAGTTTGACAGGACAGGCTTACGAGCAGTACTTC
. TRBJ1-2 . TRBV29-1 CSVREGQNGYTF TGCAGCGTTAGGGAGGGCCAGAATGGCTACACCTTC
. TRBJ1-4 TRBD1 TRBV15 CATSRTGQGELKLFF TGTGCCACCAGCAGAACGGGACAGGGGGAATTAAAACTGTTTTTT
many TRBJ1-1 TRBD1 TRBV11-1 CASSLDRDRVAHTTGAFF TGTGCCAGCAGCTTAGATCGGGACAGGGTAGCTCACACAACGGGAGCTTTCTTT
many TRBJ2-1 TRBD2 TRBV24-1 CATRAGDEQFF TGTGCCACCAGGGCGGGGGATGAGCAGTTCTTC
many TRBJ2-5 TRBD2 TRBV7-2 CASSLGLAGSQETQYF TGTGCCAGCAGCTTAGGTCTAGCGGGGTCTCAAGAGACCCAGTACTTC
many TRBJ1-6 . TRBV6-2/TRBV6-3 CASSYSSGTPRSSYNSPLHF TGTGCCAGCAGTTACTCGAGTGGGACTCCAAGGAGCTCCTATAATTCACCCCTCCACTTT
. TRBJ2-5 . TRBV5-1 CASSLTTRKETQYF TGCGCCAGCAGCTTGACCACTAGAAAAGAGACCCAGTACTTC
few TRBJ2-7 . TRBV20-1 CSARREGRLYEQYF TGCAGTGCTAGACGCGAGGGCCGTCTTTACGAGCAGTACTTC
. TRBJ2-1 TRBD2 TRBV27 CASSQEGTSLNEQFF TGTGCCAGCAGTCAGGAGGGGACTAGCCTCAATGAGCAGTTCTTC
many TRBJ2-3 . TRBV29-1 CSVSQRTDTQYF TGCAGCGTTTCCCAGCGGACAGATACGCAGTATTTT
. TRBJ2-2 . TRBV11-1 CASSMGRAYTGELFF TGTGCCAGCAGCATGGGGCGCGCTTACACCGGGGAGCTGTTTTTT
. TRBJ2-7 . TRBV28 CASSNVYEQYF TGTGCCAGCAGTAACGTGTACGAGCAGTACTTC
. TRBJ2-2 TRBD1 TRBV11-3 CASSLQPTGANTGELFF TGTGCCAGCAGCTTACAACCGACAGGGGCGAACACCGGGGAGCTGTTTTTT
few TRBJ2-3 TRBD2 TRBV7-7 CASSSTLGTSATDTQYF TGTGCTAGCAGCTCGACCCTCGGGACTAGCGCCACAGATACGCAGTATTTT
. TRBJ2-4 TRBD2 TRBV5-1 CASSPGTSGMADIQYF TGCGCCAGCAGCCCTGGGACTAGCGGGATGGCGGACATTCAGTACTTC
. TRBJ2-6 TRBD1 TRBV5-1 CASSLVDRAGANVLTF TGCGCCAGCAGCCTAGTCGACAGGGCTGGGGCCAACGTCCTGACTTTC
few TRBJ2-2 . TRBV12-3/TRBV12-4 CASSFRRNTGELFF TGTGCCAGCAGTTTTCGCCGTAACACCGGGGAGCTGTTTTTT
. TRBJ2-2 TRBD1 TRBV6-2/TRBV6-3 CASSPGTGLFRELFF TGTGCCAGCAGCCCCGGGACAGGGCTATTCCGGGAGCTGTTTTTT
. TRBJ2-4 TRBD2 TRBV20-1 CSAIYQTSGGVAKNIQYF TGCAGTGCTATCTATCAAACTAGCGGGGGAGTAGCCAAAAACATTCAGTACTTC
. TRBJ1-1 . TRBV7-9 CASSKGRGSAEAFF TGTGCCAGCAGCAAAGGGCGGGGGAGCGCTGAAGCTTTCTTT